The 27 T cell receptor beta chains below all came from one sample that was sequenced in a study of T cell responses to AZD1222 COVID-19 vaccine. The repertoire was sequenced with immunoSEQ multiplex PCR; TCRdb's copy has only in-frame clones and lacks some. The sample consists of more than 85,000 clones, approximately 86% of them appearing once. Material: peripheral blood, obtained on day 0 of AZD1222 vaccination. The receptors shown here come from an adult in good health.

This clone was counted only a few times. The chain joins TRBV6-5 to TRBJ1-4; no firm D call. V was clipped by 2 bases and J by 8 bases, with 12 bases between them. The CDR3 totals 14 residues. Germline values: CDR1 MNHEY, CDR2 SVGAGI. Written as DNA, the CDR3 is TGTGCCAGCAGTTACCTGGGCCTGGGAGAAAAACTGTTTTTT. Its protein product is CASSYLGLGEKLFF.

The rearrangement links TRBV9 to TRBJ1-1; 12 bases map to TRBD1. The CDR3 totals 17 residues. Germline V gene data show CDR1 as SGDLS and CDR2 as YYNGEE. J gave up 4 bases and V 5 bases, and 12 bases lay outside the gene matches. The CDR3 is CASSRAGQGAVGTEAFF. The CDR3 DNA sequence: TGTGCCAGCAGTCGGGCGGGACAGGGGGCTGTCGGCACTGAAGCTTTCTTT.

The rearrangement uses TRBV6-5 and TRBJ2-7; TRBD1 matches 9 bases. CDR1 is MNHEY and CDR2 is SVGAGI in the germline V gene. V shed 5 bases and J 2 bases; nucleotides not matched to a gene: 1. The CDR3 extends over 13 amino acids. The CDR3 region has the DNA TGTGCCAGCAGTAGGGACAGGGCCTACGAGCAGTACTTC. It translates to CASSRDRAYEQYF.

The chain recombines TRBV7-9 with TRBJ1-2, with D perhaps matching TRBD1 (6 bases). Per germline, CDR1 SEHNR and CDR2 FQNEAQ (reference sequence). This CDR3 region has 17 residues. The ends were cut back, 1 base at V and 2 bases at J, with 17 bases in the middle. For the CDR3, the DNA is TGTGCCAGCAGCTTAGGGGGGCTAGGGGAGAGGAACTATGGCTACACCTTC. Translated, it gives CASSLGGLGERNYGYTF.

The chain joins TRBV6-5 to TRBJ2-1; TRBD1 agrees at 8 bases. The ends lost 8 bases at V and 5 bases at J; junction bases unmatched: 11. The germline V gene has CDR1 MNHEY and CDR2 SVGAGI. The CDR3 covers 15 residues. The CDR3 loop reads CASSEGTGGHNEQFF. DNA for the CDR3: TGTGCCAGCTCAGAGGGGACAGGTGGACACAATGAGCAGTTCTTC.

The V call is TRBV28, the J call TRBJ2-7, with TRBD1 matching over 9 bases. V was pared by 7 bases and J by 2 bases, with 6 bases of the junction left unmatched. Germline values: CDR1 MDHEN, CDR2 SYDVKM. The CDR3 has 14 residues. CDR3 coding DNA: TGTGCCAGCACCACAGGGGGCTCAACCTACGAGCAGTACTTC. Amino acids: CASTTGGSTYEQYF.

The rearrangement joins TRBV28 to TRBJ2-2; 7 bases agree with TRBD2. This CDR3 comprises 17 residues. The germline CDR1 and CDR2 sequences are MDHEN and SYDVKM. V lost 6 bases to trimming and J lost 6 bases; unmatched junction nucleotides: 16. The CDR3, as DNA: TGTGCCAGCAGGCTAGGTTTAAGGACTAGTCGGTCCGGGGAGCTGTTTTTT. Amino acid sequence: CASRLGLRTSRSGELFF.

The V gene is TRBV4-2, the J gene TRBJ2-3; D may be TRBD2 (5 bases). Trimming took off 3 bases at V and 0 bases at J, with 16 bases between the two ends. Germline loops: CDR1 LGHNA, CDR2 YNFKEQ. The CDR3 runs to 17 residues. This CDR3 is CASSQTALAASTDTQYF. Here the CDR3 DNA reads TGTGCCAGCAGCCAGACGGCGCTAGCAGCAAGCACAGATACGCAGTATTTT.

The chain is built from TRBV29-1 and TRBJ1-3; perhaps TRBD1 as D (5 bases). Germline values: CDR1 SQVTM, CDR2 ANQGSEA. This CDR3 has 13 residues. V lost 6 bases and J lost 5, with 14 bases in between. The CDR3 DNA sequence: TGCAGCGTCCTCAGGGAGGGAAGAAACACCATATATTTT. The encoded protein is CSVLREGRNTIYF.

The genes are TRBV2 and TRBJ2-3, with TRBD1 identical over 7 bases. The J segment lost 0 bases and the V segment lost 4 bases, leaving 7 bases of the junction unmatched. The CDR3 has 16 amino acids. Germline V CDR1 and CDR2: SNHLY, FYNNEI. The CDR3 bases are TGTGCCAGCAGTGTTACTCGACAGGGCAGCACAGATACGCAGTATTTT. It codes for CASSVTRQGSTDTQYF.

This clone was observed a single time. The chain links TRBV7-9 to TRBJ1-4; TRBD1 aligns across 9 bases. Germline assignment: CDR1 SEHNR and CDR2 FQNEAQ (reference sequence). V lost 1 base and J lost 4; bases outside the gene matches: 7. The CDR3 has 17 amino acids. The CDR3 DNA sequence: TGTGCCAGCAGCTTAGAATACAGGGGGCTTGATAATGAAAAACTGTTTTTT. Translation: CASSLEYRGLDNEKLFF.

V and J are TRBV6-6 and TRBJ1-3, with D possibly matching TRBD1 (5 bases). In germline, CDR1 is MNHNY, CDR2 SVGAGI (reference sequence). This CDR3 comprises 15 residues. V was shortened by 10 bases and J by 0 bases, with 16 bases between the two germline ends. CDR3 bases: TGTGCCATAAAAGGACACCCCAACTCTGGAAACACCATATATTTT. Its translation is CAIKGHPNSGNTIYF.

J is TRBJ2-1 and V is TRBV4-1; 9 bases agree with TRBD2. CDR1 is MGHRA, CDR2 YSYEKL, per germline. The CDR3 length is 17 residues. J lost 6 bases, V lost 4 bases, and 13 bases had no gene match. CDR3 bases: TGCGCCAGCAGCCCCCGAAGTAGCGGGAGTCAAAGCAATGAGCAGTTCTTC. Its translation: CASSPRSSGSQSNEQFF.

CDR3 in amino acids: CASSSILGTEQYF. The DNA for the CDR3 is TGTGCCAGCAGCTCAATCCTAGGCACCGAGCAGTACTTC. The V gene is TRBV7-2, the J gene TRBJ2-7, with unresolved D. Germline V lookup: CDR1 SGHTA, CDR2 FQGNSA. With 4 bases removed from V and 6 bases from J, the gap between germline ends came to 13 bases. The CDR3 has 13 amino acids.

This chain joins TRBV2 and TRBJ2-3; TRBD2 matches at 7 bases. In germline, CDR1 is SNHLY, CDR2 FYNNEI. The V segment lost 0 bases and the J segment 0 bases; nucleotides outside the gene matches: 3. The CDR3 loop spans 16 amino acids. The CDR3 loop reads CASSEASGTSTDTQYF. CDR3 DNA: TGTGCCAGCAGTGAAGCCAGCGGGACCAGCACAGATACGCAGTATTTT.

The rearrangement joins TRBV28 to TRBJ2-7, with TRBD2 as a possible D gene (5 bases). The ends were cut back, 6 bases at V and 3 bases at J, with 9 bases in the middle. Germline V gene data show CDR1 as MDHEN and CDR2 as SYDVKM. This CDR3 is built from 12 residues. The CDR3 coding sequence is TGTGCCAGCAGCGGGGTTAACTACGAGCAGTACTTC. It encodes CASSGVNYEQYF.

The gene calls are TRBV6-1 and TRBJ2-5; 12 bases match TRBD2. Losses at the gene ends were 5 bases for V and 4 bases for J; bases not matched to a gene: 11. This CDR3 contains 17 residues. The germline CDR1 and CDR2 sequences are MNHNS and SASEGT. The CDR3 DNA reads TGTGCCAGCAGTAAAGGGGTCCTAGCGGGAGGGGGAGAGACCCAGTACTTC. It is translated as CASSKGVLAGGGETQYF.

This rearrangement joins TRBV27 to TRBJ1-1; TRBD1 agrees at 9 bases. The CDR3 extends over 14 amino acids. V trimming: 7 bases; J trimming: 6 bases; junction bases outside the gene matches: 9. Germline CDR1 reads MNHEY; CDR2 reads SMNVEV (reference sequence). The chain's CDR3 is CASKMTGGVPEAFF. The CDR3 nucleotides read TGTGCCAGCAAGATGACAGGGGGGGTCCCTGAAGCTTTCTTT.

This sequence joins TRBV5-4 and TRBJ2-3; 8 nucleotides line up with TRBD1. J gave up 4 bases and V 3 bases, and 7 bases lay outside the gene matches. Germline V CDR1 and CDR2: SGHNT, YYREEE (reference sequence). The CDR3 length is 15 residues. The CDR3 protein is CASSSAQTGADTQYF. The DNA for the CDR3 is TGTGCCAGCAGCTCAGCCCAGACAGGGGCAGATACGCAGTATTTT.

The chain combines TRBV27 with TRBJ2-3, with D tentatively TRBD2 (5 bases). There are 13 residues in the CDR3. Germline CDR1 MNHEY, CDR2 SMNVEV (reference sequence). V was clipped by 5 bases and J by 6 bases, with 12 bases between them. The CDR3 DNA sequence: TGTGCCAGCAGTCAATTAGGCGGGGATACGCAGTATTTT. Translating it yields CASSQLGGDTQYF.

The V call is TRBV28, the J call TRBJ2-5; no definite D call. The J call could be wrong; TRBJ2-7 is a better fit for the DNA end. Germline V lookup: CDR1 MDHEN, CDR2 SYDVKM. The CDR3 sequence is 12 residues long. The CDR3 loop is CASSLSSYEQYF. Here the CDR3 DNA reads TGTGCCAGCAGTTTATCCTCCTACGAGCAGTACTTC.

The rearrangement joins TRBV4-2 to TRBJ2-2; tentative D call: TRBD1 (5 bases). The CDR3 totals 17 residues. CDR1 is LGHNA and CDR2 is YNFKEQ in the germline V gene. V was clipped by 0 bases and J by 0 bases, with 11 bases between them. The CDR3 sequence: CASSQEEGAANTGELFF. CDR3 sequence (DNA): TGTGCCAGCAGCCAAGAAGAAGGGGCCGCGAACACCGGGGAGCTGTTTTTT.

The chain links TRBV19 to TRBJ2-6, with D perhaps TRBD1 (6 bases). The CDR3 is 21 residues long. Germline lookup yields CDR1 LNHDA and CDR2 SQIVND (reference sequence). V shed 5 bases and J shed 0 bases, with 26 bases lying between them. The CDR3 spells CASSLLGGRGWGLSGANVLTF. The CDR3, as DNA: TGTGCCAGTAGTCTCCTAGGGGGACGGGGATGGGGCCTCTCTGGGGCCAACGTCCTGACTTTC.

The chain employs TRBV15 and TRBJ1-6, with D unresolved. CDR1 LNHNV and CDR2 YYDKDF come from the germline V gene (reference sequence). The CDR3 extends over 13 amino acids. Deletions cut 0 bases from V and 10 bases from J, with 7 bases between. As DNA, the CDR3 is TGTGCCACCAGCAGAGAACCCTCGTCACCCCTCCACTTT. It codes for CATSREPSSPLHF. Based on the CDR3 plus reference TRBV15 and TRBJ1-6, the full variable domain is DAMVIQNPRYQVTQFGKPVTLSCSQTLNHNVMYWYQQKSSQAPKLLFHYYDKDFNNEADTPDNFQSRRPNTSFCFLDIRSPGLGDTAMYLCATSREPSSPLHFGNGTRLTVT.

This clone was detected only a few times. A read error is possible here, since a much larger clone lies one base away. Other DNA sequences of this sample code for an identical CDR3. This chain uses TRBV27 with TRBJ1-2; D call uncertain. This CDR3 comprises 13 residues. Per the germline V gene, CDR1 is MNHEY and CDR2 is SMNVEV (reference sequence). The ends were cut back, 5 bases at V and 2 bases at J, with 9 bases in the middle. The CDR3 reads CASSPDGNYGYTF. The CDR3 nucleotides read TGTGCCAGCAGTCCCGACGGGAACTATGGCTACACCTTC.

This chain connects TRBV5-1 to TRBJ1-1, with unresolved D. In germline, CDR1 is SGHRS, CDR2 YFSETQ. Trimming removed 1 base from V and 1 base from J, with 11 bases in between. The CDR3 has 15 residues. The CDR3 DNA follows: TGCGCCAGCAGCTTGATGGGGAGTGAGAACACTGAAGCTTTCTTT. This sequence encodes CASSLMGSENTEAFF.

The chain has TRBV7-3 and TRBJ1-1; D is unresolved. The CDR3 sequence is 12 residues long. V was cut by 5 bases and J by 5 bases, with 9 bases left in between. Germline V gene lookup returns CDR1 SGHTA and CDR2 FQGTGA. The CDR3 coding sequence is TGTGCCAGCAGCCGAGGGAGAACTGAAGCTTTCTTT. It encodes CASSRGRTEAFF.